This TCR beta chain was documented in a study of blood T cell repertoires in COVID-19. Study in general: Both acute and convalescent COVID-19 samples were obtained from the United States, Italy and Spain.

TCRdb keeps only in-frame clones here, not all; method: immunoSEQ multiplex PCR. This table has about 210,000 clones, less than 85% appearing once. The CDR3 loop spans 16 amino acids. Trimming stripped 5 bases from V and 4 bases from J, with 20 bases between. The germline V gene has CDR1 SGHAT and CDR2 FQDESV (reference sequence). The V and J genes are TRBV11-1 and TRBJ2-5, with D maybe TRBD1 (6 bases). Sequences were obtained from peripheral blood. This TCR was sampled from a woman aged 70 to 79 with acute or convalescent COVID-19. DNA for the CDR3: TGTGCCAGCAGCATAAACAGGGCCGGAGTGGGAGAGACCCAGTACTTC. It codes for CASSINRAGVGETQYF.